The sequence of this T cell receptor (beta chain) was determined in a study of blood T cell repertoires in COVID-19. Study-wide context: In each case, the material was cDNA or gDNA derived from T cells, B-cell-depleted T cells, or PBMCs.

The table lists this clone with a few counts. V was pared by 3 bases and J by 2 bases, with 15 bases between. Germline V lookup: CDR1 LNHDA, CDR2 SQIVND (reference sequence). CDR3 length equals 16 residues. Original analysis: Using reference gene primer amplification, nucleated cell counts were estimated. Profiling relied on immunoSEQ multiplex PCR, and the TCRdb table lists in-frame clones only, not all of them. V and J calls and clone size are given by that table; D and trimming were obtained from the DNA. The table has 250,000 or so clones, around 86% seen once; the top ten hold 9% to 15%. The chain recombines TRBV19 with TRBJ2-3; D might be TRBD2 (6 bases). This sequence originates from an elderly man with acute or convalescent COVID-19. Sequencing was carried out using peripheral blood. CDR3 sequence (DNA): TGTGCCAGTAGTATTGGTCTAGCGCGATACACAGATACGCAGTATTTT. The encoded protein is CASSIGLARYTDTQYF.